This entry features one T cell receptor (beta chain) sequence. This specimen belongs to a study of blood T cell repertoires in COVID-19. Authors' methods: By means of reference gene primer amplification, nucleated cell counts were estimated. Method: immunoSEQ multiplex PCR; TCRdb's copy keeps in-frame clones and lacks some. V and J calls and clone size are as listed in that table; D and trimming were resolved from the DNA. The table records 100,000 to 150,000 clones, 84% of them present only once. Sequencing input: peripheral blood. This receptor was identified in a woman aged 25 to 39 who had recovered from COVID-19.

The CDR3 DNA follows: TGTGCCGGAGTTCCGGACTCCGGAAAGACCCAGTACTTC. The encoded protein is CAGVPDSGKTQYF. The V call is TRBV2, the J call TRBJ2-5, with D perhaps TRBD2 (5 bases). The germline V gene encodes CDR1 SNHLY and CDR2 FYNNEI. Trimming took 11 bases from V and 6 from J, leaving 19 bases between them. The length of the CDR3 is 13 residues.